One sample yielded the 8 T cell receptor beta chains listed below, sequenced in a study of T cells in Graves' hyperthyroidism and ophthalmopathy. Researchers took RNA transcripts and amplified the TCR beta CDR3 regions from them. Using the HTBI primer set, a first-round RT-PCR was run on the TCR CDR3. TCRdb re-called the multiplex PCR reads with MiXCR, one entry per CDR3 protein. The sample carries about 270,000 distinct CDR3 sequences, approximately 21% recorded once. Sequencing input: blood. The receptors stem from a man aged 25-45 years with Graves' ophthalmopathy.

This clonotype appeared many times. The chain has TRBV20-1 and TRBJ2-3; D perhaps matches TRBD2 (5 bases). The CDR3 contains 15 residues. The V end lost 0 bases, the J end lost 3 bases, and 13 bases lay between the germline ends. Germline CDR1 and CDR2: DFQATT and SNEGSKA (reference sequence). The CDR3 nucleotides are TGCAGTGCTAGAGATAGCGATAGCCCAACAGATACGCAGTATTTT. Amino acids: CSARDSDSPTDTQYF.

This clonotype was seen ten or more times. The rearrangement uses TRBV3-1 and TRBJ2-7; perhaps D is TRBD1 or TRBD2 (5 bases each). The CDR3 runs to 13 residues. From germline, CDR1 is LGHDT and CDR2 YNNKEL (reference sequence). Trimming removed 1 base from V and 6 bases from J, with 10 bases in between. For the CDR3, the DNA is TGTGCCAGCAGCCAAGGAGGGGCGGGCGAGCAGTACTTC. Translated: CASSQGGAGEQYF.

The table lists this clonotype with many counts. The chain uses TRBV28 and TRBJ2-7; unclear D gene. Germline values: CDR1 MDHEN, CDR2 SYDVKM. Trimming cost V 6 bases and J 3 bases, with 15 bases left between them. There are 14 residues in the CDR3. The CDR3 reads CASRTTLPGYEQYF. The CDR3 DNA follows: TGTGCCAGCAGAACGACTCTCCCGGGCTACGAGCAGTACTTC.

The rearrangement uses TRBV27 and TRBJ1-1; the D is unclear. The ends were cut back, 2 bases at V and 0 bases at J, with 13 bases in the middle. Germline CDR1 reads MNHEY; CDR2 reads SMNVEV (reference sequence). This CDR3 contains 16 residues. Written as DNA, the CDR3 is TGTGCCAGCAGTTTAGGCGGAAGGAGATTGAACACTGAAGCTTTCTTT. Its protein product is CASSLGGRRLNTEAFF.

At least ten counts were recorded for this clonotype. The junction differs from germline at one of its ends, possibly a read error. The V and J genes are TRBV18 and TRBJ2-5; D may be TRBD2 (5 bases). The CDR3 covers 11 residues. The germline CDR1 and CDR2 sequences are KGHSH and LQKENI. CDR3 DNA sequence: TGTGCCAGCTCTCTTGCCGGGAACTTCAACTTC. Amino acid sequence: CASSLAGNFNF.

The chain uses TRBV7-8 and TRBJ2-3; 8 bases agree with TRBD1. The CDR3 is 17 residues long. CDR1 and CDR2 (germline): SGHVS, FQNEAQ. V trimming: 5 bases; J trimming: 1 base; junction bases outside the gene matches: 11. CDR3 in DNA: TGTGCCAGCAGCCCTACCATCGCGGGACAGGGCACAGATACGCAGTATTTT. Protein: CASSPTIAGQGTDTQYF.

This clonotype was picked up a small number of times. The CDR3 sequence is CASSPSSGDGYGYTF. DNA of the CDR3: TGTGCCAGCTCACCGTCCTCGGGGGACGGCTATGGCTACACCTTC. The gene calls are TRBV18 and TRBJ1-2; D is perhaps TRBD1 (5 bases). V was cut by 3 bases and J by 4 bases, with 15 bases left in between. The CDR3 is made up of 15 amino acids. The V gene's germline CDR1 is KGHSH and CDR2 LQKENI.

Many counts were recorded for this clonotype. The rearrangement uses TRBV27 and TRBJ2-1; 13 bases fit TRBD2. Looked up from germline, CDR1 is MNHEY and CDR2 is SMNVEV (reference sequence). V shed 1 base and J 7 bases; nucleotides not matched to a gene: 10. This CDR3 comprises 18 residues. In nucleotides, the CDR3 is TGTGCCAGCAGTTTATACGGGGCGGGACTAGCGGGATTAAATGAGCAGTTCTTC. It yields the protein CASSLYGAGLAGLNEQFF.